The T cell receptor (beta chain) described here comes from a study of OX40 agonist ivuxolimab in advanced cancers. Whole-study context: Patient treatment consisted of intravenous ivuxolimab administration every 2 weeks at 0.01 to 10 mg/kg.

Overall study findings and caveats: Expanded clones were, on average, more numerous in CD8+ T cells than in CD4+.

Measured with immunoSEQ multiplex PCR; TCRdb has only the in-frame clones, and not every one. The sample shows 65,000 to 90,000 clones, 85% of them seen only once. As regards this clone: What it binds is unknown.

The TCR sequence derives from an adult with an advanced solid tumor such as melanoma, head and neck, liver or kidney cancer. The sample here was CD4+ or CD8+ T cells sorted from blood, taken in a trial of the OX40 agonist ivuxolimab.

CDR3 residues: CASSIRDRGDYEQYF. In nucleotides, the CDR3 is TGTGCCAGTAGTATCCGGGACAGGGGGGACTACGAGCAGTACTTC. The chain carries TRBV19 and TRBJ2-7; 11 nucleotides align to TRBD1. Germline V gene lookup returns CDR1 LNHDA and CDR2 SQIVND (reference sequence). V shed 3 bases, J shed 3 bases, and the junction held 4 bases outside the gene matches. The CDR3 is 15 amino acids. Complete variable domain (other parts from reference TRBV19 and TRBJ2-7): DGGITQSPKYLFRKEGQNVTLSCEQNLNHDAMYWYRQDPGQGLRLIYYSQIVNDFQKGDIAEGYSVSREKKESFPLTVTSAQKNPTAFYLCASSIRDRGDYEQYFGPGTRLTVT.